Included here is one T cell receptor beta chain sequence, with context. The data originate from a study of blood T cells in healthy people across ages. The use of a sample-barcoded 5' primer and a J-beta primer mix characterized a second PCR of about 7 to 12 cycles. Every single cDNA molecule received a tag from a template-switch adaptor with 12 random nucleotides. TCRdb fed the 5' RACE reads into MiXCR, producing one record per CDR3 protein. The sample shows about 730,000 distinct CDR3 sequences, roughly 45% of them seen only once. Material for sequencing was blood. This clonotype was obtained from a woman between 55 and 75 years old in good health.

In DNA, the CDR3 is TGTGCCAGCAGTGATTGGACAGGGGACCCCTATGGCTACACCTTC. As protein: CASSDWTGDPYGYTF. The J gene is TRBJ1-2, the V gene TRBV25-1; 9 bases align to TRBD1. The CDR3 totals 15 residues. Germline V gives CDR1 MGHDK, CDR2 SYGVNS. Trimming at V came to 3 bases and at J to 4 bases, leaving 6 bases not matched to a gene.